Described below is a single TCR beta chain sequence and its context. Its antigen is unknown. The V segment lost 3 bases and the J segment 8 bases; nucleotides outside the gene matches: 17. This CDR3 region has 17 residues. CDR1 is LNHDA, CDR2 SQIVND, per germline (reference sequence). This sample was taken from a study of T cell responses to AZD1222 COVID-19 vaccine. The wider study: Analysis merged second doses at about 4 or about 12 weeks.

Produced via immunoSEQ multiplex PCR; TCRdb's table is partial and in-frame only. The repertoire holds 150,000 to 200,000 clones, with roughly 94% as singletons. Findings and caveats of the study: Clonal diversity may have been underestimated in mostly white British donors.

The rearrangement links TRBV19 to TRBJ1-2; TRBD1 aligns across 8 bases. The sequenced sample was peripheral blood, obtained on day 0 of AZD1222 vaccination. This clonotype originated in an adult in good health. The CDR3 loop is CASSISSGDRLSRGYTF. CDR3 nucleotides: TGTGCCAGTAGTATCTCCTCCGGGGACAGGCTTTCTAGGGGCTACACCTTC.